The 8 T cell receptor beta chains below were found in one sample sequenced in a study of cytomegalovirus exposure and HLA in healthy donors. The PCR employed 60 Vbeta primers together with 13 Jbeta primers. Only in-frame clones appear in the TCRdb table, and some are missing; sequencing was by immunoSEQ multiplex PCR. The table lists roughly 150,000 clones, around three quarters of them singletons. The sequenced material came from PBMCs. Receptors were obtained from a man aged 40-50 years in good health and CMV-seropositive.

V usage is TRBV2 and J usage is TRBJ2-7; D not certain. V was trimmed by 2 bases and J by 0 bases, leaving 8 bases between them. The CDR3 totals 14 residues. Germline V gene sequence: CDR1 SNHLY, CDR2 FYNNEI. The chain's CDR3 is CASSERRSSYEQYF. DNA of the CDR3: TGTGCCAGCAGTGAACGGCGGAGCTCCTACGAGCAGTACTTC.

The V and J genes are TRBV6-1 and TRBJ2-3; a possible D gene is TRBD2 (5 bases). This CDR3 spans 14 amino acids. Trimming shortened V by 6 bases and J by 3 bases, and 13 bases separated the two germline ends. Germline V gene lookup returns CDR1 MNHNS and CDR2 SASEGT. In nucleotides, the CDR3 is TGTGCCAGCAGCCAACTCCCGGGGACAGATACGCAGTATTTT. Translation gives CASSQLPGTDTQYF.

This clone was recorded only once. V gene TRBV9 combines with J gene TRBJ2-3; TRBD1 matches 8 bases. The junction had 3 bases not matched to a gene; V was cut back by 0 bases and J by 3 bases. This CDR3 is built from 15 residues. Germline CDR1 SGDLS, CDR2 YYNGEE. For the CDR3, the DNA is TGTGCCAGCAGCGTAGCAGGGGGCGCGACAGATACGCAGTATTTT. It yields the protein CASSVAGGATDTQYF.

The chain recombines TRBV6-5 with TRBJ2-3; the D gene is possibly TRBD1 (6 bases). Germline CDR1 and CDR2: MNHEY and SVGAGI. V gave up 2 bases and J gave up 0 bases, with 6 bases separating them. CDR3 size: 14 residues. DNA of the CDR3: TGTGCCAGCAGTTACCAGGGGAGCACAGATACGCAGTATTTT. Translation: CASSYQGSTDTQYF.

This chain links TRBV11-2 with TRBJ2-1, with 10 nucleotides matching TRBD2. Trimming at V came to 5 bases and at J to 4 bases, leaving 5 bases not matched to a gene. The germline V gene has CDR1 SGHAT and CDR2 FQNNGV. The CDR3 has 15 residues. In DNA form, the CDR3 reads TGTGCCAGCAGCCTACTAGCGGGGCCTTACAATGAGCAGTTCTTC. Amino acids: CASSLLAGPYNEQFF. Looking up the rest from reference TRBV11-2 and TRBJ2-1 gives the full variable domain: EAGVAQSPRYKIIEKRQSVAFWCNPISGHATLYWYQQILGQGPKLLIQFQNNGVVDDSQLPKDRFSAERLKGVDSTLKIQPAKLEDSAVYLCASSLLAGPYNEQFFGPGTRLTVL.

V usage is TRBV28 and J usage is TRBJ2-7; D perhaps matches TRBD2 (6 bases). The V gene's germline CDR1 is MDHEN and CDR2 SYDVKM. With 7 bases removed from V and 0 bases from J, the gap between germline ends came to 10 bases. The CDR3 spans 13 residues. CDR3 DNA sequence: TGTGCCAGCACCCGGGGAGGCTCCTACGAGCAGTACTTC. This gives the protein CASTRGGSYEQYF.

The rearrangement links TRBV6-5 to TRBJ2-3; D is unresolved. The germline CDR1 and CDR2 sequences are MNHEY and SVGAGI. The CDR3 runs 13 residues. The V end was cut by 5 bases, the J end by 1 base, with 7 bases between. CDR3 nucleotides: TGTGCCAGCAGTATCCCGGGCACAGATACGCAGTATTTT. It is translated as CASSIPGTDTQYF.

The chain recombines TRBV5-4 with TRBJ2-5; D gene ambiguous. The J call may be faulty, since TRBJ2-7 better matches the DNA end. CDR1 is SGHNT and CDR2 is YYREEE in the germline V gene (reference sequence). This CDR3 spans 14 amino acids. CDR3 region: CASSFDEFSYEQYF. Here the CDR3 DNA reads TGTGCCAGCAGCTTTGATGAATTCTCCTACGAGCAGTACTTC.